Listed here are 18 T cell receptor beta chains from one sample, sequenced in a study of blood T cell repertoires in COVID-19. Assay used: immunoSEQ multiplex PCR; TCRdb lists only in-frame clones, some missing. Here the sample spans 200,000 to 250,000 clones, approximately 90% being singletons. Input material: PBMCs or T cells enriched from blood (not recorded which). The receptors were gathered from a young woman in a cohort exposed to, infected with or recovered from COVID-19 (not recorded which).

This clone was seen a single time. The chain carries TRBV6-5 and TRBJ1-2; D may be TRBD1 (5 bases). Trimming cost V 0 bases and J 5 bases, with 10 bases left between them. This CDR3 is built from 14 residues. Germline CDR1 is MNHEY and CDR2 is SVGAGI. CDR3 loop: CASSYSWGPYGYTF. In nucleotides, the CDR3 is TGTGCCAGCAGTTACTCTTGGGGCCCGTATGGCTACACCTTC.

The CDR3 coding sequence is TGCAGTGCTAGTGCACAGCCGAACACTGAAGCTTTCTTT. Translating it yields CSASAQPNTEAFF. The chain carries TRBV20-1 and TRBJ1-1; no clear D gene. V was clipped by 3 bases and J by 1 base, with 9 bases between them. The CDR3 is 13 residues long. CDR1 and CDR2 from the germline V gene are DFQATT and SNEGSKA (reference sequence).

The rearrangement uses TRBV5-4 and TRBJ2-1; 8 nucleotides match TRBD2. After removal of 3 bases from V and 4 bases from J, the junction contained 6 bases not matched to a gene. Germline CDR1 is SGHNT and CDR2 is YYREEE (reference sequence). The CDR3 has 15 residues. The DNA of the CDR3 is TGTGCCAGCAGCTCTGGACTAGCCCAATACAATGAGCAGTTCTTC. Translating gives CASSSGLAQYNEQFF.

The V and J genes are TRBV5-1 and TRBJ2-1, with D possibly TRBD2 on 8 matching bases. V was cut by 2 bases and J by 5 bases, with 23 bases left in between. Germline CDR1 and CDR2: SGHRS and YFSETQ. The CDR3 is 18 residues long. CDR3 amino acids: CASSFYTAGRGPDNEQFF. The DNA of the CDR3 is TGCGCCAGCAGCTTCTACACCGCCGGGAGGGGGCCGGACAATGAGCAGTTCTTC. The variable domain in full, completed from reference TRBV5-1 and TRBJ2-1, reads KAGVTQTPRYLIKTRGQQVTLSCSPISGHRSVSWYQQTPGQGLQFLFEYFSETQRNKGNFPGRFSGRQFSNSRSEMNVSTLELGDSALYLCASSFYTAGRGPDNEQFFGPGTRLTVL.

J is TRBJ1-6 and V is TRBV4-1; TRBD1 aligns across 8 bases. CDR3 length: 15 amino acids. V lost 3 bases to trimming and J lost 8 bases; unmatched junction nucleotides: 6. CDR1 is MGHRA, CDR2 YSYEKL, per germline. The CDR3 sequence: CASSQVDRGYSPLHF. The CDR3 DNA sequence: TGCGCCAGCAGCCAGGTCGACAGGGGATATTCACCCCTCCACTTT.

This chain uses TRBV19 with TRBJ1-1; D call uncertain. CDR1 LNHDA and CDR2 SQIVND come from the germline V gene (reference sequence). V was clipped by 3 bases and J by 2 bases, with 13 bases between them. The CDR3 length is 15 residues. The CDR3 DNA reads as TGTGCCAGTAGTATCGCTCTCTCAGGTAACACTGAAGCTTTCTTT. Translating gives CASSIALSGNTEAFF.

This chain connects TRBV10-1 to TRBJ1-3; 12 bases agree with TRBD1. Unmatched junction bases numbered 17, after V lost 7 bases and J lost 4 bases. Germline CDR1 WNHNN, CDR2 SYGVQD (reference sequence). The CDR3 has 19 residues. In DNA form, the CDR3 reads TGCGCCAGCACCTACCAACCGGGACAGGGGGCGTTTTCAGGAAACACCATATATTTT. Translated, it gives CASTYQPGQGAFSGNTIYF.

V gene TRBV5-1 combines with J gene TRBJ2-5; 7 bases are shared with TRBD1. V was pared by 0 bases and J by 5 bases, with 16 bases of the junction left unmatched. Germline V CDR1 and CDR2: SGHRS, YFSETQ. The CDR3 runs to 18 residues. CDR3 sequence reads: CASSLVGTVVVELETQYF. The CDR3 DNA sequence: TGCGCCAGCAGCTTGGTCGGGACAGTAGTGGTCGAGTTGGAGACCCAGTACTTC.

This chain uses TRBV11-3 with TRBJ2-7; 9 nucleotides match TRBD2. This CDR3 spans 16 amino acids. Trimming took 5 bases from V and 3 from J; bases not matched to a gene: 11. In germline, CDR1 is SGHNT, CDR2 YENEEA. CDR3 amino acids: CASSAGQAGGVYEQYF. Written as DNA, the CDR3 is TGTGCCAGCAGCGCCGGTCAAGCGGGGGGTGTCTACGAGCAGTACTTC. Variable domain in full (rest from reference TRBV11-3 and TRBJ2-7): EAGVVQSPRYKIIEKKQPVAFWCNPISGHNTLYWYLQNLGQGPELLIRYENEEAVDDSQLPKDRFSAERLKGVDSTLKIQPAELGDSAVYLCASSAGQAGGVYEQYFGPGTRLTVT.

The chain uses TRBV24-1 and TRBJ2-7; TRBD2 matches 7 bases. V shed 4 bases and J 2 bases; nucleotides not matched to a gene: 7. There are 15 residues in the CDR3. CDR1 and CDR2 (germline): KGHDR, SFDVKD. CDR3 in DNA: TGTGCCACCAGTGACCCAGAAGCGGGGACCTACGAGCAGTACTTC. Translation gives CATSDPEAGTYEQYF.

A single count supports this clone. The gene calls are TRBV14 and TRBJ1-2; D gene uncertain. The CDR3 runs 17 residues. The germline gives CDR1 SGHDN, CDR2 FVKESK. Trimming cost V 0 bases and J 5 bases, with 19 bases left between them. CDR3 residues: CASSQDGRGDRIYGYTF. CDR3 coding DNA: TGTGCCAGCAGCCAAGATGGGAGAGGAGACCGGATTTATGGCTACACCTTC.

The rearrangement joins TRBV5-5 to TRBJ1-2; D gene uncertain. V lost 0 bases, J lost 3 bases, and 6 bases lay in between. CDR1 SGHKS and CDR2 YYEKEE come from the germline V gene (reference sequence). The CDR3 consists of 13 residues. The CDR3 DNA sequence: TGTGCCAGCAGCTTGGACGGAGACTATGGCTACACCTTC. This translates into CASSLDGDYGYTF. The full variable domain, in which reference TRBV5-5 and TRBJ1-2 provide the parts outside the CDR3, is DAGVTQSPTHLIKTRGQQVTLRCSPISGHKSVSWYQQVLGQGPQFIFQYYEKEERGRGNFPDRFSARQFPNYSSELNVNALLLGDSALYLCASSLDGDYGYTFGSGTRLTVV.

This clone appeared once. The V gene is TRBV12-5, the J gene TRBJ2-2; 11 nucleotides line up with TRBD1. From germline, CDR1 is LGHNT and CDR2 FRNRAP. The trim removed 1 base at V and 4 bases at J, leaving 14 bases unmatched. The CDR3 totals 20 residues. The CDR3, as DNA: TGTGCTAGTGGTTTGGCCATGGAATGGACAGGGGGCCCGAGCACCGGGGAGCTGTTTTTT. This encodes CASGLAMEWTGGPSTGELFF.

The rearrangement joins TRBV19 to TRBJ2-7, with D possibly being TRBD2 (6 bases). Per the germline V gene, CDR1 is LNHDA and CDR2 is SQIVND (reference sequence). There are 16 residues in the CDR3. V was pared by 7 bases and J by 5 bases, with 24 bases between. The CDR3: CASNSLVGGGVHEQYF. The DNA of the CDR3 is TGTGCCAGTAATAGTTTGGTCGGTGGAGGGGTCCACGAGCAGTACTTC. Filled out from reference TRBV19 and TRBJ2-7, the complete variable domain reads DGGITQSPKYLFRKEGQNVTLSCEQNLNHDAMYWYRQDPGQGLRLIYYSQIVNDFQKGDIAEGYSVSREKKESFPLTVTSAQKNPTAFYLCASNSLVGGGVHEQYFGPGTRLTVT.

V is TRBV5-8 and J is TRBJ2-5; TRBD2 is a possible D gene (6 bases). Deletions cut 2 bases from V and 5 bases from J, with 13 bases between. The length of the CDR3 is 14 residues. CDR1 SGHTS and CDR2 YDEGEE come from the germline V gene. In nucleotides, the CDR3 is TGTGCCAGCAGCTTCAAGGACCGGGAGGAGACCCAGTACTTC. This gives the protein CASSFKDREETQYF.

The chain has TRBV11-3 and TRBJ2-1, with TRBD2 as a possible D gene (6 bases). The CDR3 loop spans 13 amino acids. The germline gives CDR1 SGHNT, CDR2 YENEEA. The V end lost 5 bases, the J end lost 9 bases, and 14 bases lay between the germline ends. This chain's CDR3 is CASSLTEGSEQFF. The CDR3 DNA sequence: TGTGCCAGCAGCCTTACGGAGGGCTCTGAGCAGTTCTTC.

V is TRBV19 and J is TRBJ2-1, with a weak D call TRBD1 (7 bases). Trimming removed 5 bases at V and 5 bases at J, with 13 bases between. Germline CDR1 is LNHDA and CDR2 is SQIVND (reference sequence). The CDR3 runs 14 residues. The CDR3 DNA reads TGTGCCAGTAGTGGGGGGACAGAAAACAATGAGCAGTTCTTC. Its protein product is CASSGGTENNEQFF.

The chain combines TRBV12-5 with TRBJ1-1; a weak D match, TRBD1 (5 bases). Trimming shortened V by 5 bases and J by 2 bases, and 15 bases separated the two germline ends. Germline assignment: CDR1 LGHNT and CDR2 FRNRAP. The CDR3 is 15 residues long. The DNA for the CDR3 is TGTGCTAGTGGTACAGTTGCGGGGGGAAACACTGAAGCTTTCTTT. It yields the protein CASGTVAGGNTEAFF. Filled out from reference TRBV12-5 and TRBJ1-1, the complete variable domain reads DARVTQTPRHKVTEMGQEVTMRCQPILGHNTVFWYRQTMMQGLELLAYFRNRAPLDDSGMPKDRFSAEMPDATLATLKIQPSEPRDSAVYFCASGTVAGGNTEAFFGQGTRLTVV.